This T cell receptor (beta chain) was obtained from a study of blood T cell repertoires in COVID-19. Across the whole study: Material from acute and convalescent COVID-19 was sourced from the United States, Italy and Spain.

This table comes from immunoSEQ multiplex PCR, and its TCRdb copy is limited to in-frame clones, with some not included. The sample carries 150,000 to 200,000 clones, 80% to 90% recorded once. Germline loops: CDR1 SGHTA, CDR2 FQGTGA. The CDR3 is 14 amino acids. J gave up 3 bases and V 3 bases, and 3 bases lay outside the gene matches. Sequencing was performed on peripheral blood. The sequence came from a man aged 60 to 75 with acute or convalescent COVID-19. J is TRBJ2-7 and V is TRBV7-3; TRBD1 agrees at 9 bases. The CDR3 DNA is TGTGCCAGCAGCTTGGGACAGGGACACTACGAGCAGTACTTC. It yields the protein CASSLGQGHYEQYF.